This TCR beta chain stems from a study of T cell responses to AZD1222 COVID-19 vaccine (dated by TCRdb to the early 2020s). Regarding the research as a whole: A total of 230 to 250 trial participants underwent TCR sequencing, of whom 200 to 220 received two doses of AZD1222 and 26 received two doses of the MenACWY control vaccine. Trial participants were enrolled by age into subgroups of 18-55, 56-69 and 70-plus years, and around 140, 26 and 57 TCR-sequenced participants, respectively, were included in these subgroups.

The CDR3 regions of human TCRbeta chains were analyzed by immunosequencing. In the paper's pipeline: Repertoire TCRs were checked for matches against a reference library of SARS-CoV-2-specific TCRs that had been generated using the MIRA antigen-specificity platform. Breadth meant the fraction of unique TCRs that were SARS-CoV-2-associated, whereas depth meant the fraction of total T cells that were SARS-CoV-2-associated. Using the MIRA data, every spike-specific TCR was mapped to the spike region that the TCR reacted to and assigned to either a CD4 or a CD8 class. Log10-transformed breadth and depth values were compared by one-way ANOVA with Sidak's multiple comparisons tests. This is the immuneACCESS table as TCRdb keeps it, with only in-frame sequences that have V and J called. A part of the clones is gone; compared with another copy, unresolved V genes explain less than half, and the rest is unexplained. From that table come the V and J calls and clone size; the DNA was used to work out D and trimming. A total of 140,000 or so clones appear in this sample, about nine tenths of them only once. The leading ten clones occupy about 1.9% of the sample.

The time point tag for this specimen amounts to: about 28 days (+/-7) after the second vaccine dose. Because spike-specific TCR depth and breadth did not differ between the two schedules, AZD1222 recipients who got a second dose at roughly 4 weeks were pooled with those who got a second dose at roughly 12 weeks. Samples from vaccinated people were obtained from the UK trials COV001 and COV002, which included a single-blind randomized controlled phase 2/3 trial of AZD1222 (ChAdOx1 nCoV-19) in healthy adults. Trial participant PBMC samples were collected at day 0 and day 28 after the second dose for TCRbeta chain sequencing. Worth noting for this clone: Its antigen is unknown. The record has no base qualities; no much larger clone is one base away.

The CDR3 runs 14 amino acids, cysteine and phenylalanine included. Here the CDR3 DNA is all that survives: 42 bases in frame from base 1. Sequences MDHEN (CDR1) and SYDVKM (CDR2) are obtained from the germline V gene. Trimming costs V 5 bases and J 1 base, and their ends lie 11 bases apart. Study-level results and caveats: Participants were mostly white British, with more females than males. The authors suggested clonal diversity may have been underestimated. Only six AZD1222 recipients were SARS-CoV-2 seropositive at baseline, limiting conclusions about previously exposed vaccinees. Nearly half of unique spike-specific TCRs reportedly recognized epitopes outside regions mutated in the B.1.351 and B.1.1.7 variants. In the small 56-69-year group, the increase in depth fell short of significance, most likely because of low power. Because no samples from the day 14 peak response were available, repertoires could be characterized only after the peak T cell response. Vaccine-associated CD4 TCRs spanned the whole spike protein, with dominant responses in regions 160-218 and 743-854. A significant rise in spike-specific TCR breadth and depth was observed after two AZD1222 doses relative to day 0 and relative to MenACWY recipients.

This TCR came from an adult who received the AZD1222 COVID-19 vaccine. Recombination linked TRBV28 to TRBJ2-5, and possibly TRBD1, on 6 matching bases. This specimen consisted of peripheral blood, obtained 28 days after the second AZD1222 dose. The nucleotides are TGTGCCAGCAGTACTGGACAGTCCCAAGAGACCCAGTACTTC. It specifies CASSTGQSQETQYF.